This entry features one TCR beta chain sequence. Using a J-beta primer mix together with a sample-barcoded 5' primer, a second PCR was run for roughly 6 to 11 cycles. Sequencing of every sample gave 3 million or more CDR3-containing paired-end reads. TCRdb processed the 5' RACE reads anew with MiXCR; each CDR3 protein has one entry. In the table there are around 520,000 distinct CDR3 sequences, around 27% of which are singletons. The record originates from a study of blood T cells in healthy people across ages. The CDR3 contains 15 residues. Per sample, extraction of total RNA gave at least 5.5 micrograms in every case. The sample was also linked to a second study, of T cells of mothers and their children. This second report adds: Three healthy Caucasian mothers and their six children donated. Whatever RNA was extracted went entirely into cDNA synthesis, at roughly 1.5 ug per 15 ul.

The sample consisted of blood. This TCR was recovered from a boy younger than 10 in good health. This chain joins TRBV12-3 or TRBV12-4 and TRBJ2-5, with 10 positions matching TRBD1. The DNA end is more similar to TRBJ2-7, so the J call may be wrong. The CDR3: CASSVGGQGIYEQYF. As DNA, the CDR3 is TGTGCCAGCAGTGTCGGGGGACAGGGGATCTACGAGCAGTACTTC.